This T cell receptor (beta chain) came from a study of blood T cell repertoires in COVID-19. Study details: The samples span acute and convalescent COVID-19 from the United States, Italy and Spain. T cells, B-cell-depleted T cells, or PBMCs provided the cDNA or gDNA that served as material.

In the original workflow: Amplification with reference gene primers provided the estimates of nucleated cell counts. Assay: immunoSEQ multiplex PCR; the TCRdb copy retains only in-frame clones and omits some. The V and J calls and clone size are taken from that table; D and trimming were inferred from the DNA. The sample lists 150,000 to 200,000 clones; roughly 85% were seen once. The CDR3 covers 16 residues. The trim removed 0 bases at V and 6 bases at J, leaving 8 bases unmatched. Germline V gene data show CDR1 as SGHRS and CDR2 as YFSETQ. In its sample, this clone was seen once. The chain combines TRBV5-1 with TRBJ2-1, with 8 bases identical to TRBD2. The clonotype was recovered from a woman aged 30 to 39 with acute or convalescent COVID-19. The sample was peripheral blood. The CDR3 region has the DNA TGCGCCAGCAGCTTGGCTCCGGGACTAGAATCCAATGAGCAGTTCTTC. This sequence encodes CASSLAPGLESNEQFF.